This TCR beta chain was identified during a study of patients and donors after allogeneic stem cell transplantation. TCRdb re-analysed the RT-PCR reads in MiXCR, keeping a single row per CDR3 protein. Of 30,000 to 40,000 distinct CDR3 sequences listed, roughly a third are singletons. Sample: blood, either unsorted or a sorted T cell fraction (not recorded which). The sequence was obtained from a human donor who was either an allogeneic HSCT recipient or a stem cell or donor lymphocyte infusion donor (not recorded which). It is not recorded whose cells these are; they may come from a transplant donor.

The CDR3 bases are TGTGCCAGCAGCCGAACTTTGGGACCGATCTCTGAAGCTTTCTTT. This gives the protein CASSRTLGPISEAFF. This rearrangement joins TRBV11-2 to TRBJ1-1, with a possible D match to TRBD1 (5 bases). The CDR3 is 15 residues long. Trimming took 5 bases from V and 6 from J, leaving 19 bases between them. Germline assignment: CDR1 SGHAT and CDR2 FQNNGV.